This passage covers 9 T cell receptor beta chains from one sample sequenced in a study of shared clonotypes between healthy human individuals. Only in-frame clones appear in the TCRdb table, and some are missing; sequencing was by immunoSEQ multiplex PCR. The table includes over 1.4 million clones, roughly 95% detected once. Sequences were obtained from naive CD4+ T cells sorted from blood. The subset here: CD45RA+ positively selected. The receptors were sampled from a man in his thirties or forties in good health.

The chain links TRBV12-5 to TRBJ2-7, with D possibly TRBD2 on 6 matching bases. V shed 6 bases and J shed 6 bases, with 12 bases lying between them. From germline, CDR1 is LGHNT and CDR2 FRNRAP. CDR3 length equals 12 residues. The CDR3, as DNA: TGTGCTAGTGGGGGGCCAGCGGGCGAGCAGTACTTC. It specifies CASGGPAGEQYF.

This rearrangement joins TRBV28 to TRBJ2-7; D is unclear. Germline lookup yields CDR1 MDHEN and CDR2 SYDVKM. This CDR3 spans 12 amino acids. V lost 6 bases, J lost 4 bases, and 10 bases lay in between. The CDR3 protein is CASSEDGYEQYF. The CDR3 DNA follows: TGTGCCAGCAGCGAAGACGGATACGAGCAGTACTTC. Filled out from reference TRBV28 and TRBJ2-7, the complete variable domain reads DVKVTQSSRYLVKRTGEKVFLECVQDMDHENMFWYRQDPGLGLRLIYFSYDVKMKEKGDIPEGYSVSREKKERFSLILESASTNQTSMYLCASSEDGYEQYFGPGTRLTVT.

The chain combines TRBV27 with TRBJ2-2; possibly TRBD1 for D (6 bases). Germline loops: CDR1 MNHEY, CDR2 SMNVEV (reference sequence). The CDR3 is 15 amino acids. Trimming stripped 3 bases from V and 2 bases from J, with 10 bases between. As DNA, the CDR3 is TGTGCCAGCAGTTTGGCTGGGGGCAACACCGGGGAGCTGTTTTTT. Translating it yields CASSLAGGNTGELFF.

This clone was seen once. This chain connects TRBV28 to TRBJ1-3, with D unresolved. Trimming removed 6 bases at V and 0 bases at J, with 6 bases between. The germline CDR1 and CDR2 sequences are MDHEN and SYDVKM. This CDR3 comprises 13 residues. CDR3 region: CASRASSGNTIYF. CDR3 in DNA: TGTGCCAGCAGAGCTAGCTCTGGAAACACCATATATTTT.

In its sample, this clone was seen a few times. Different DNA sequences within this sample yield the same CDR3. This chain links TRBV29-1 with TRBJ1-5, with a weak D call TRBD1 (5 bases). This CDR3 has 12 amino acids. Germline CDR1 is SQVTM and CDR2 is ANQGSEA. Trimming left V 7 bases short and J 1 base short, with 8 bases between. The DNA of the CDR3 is TGCAGCGCCCGGGACAGCAATCAGCCCCAGCATTTT. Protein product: CSARDSNQPQHF.

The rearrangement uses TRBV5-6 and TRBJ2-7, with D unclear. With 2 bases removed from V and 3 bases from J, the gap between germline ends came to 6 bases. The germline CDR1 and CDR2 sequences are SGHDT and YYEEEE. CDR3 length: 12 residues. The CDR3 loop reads CASSLQNYEQYF. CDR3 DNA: TGTGCCAGCAGCTTACAGAACTACGAGCAGTACTTC.

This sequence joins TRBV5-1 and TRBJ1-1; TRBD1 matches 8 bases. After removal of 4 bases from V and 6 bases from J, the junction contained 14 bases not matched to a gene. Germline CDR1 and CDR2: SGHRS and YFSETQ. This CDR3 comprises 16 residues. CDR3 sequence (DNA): TGCGCCAGCAGCCCTGGCGGACAGGGTCTTTTGGCTGAAGCTTTCTTT. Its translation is CASSPGGQGLLAEAFF. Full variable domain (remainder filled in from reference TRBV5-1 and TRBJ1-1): KAGVTQTPRYLIKTRGQQVTLSCSPISGHRSVSWYQQTPGQGLQFLFEYFSETQRNKGNFPGRFSGRQFSNSRSEMNVSTLELGDSALYLCASSPGGQGLLAEAFFGQGTRLTVV.

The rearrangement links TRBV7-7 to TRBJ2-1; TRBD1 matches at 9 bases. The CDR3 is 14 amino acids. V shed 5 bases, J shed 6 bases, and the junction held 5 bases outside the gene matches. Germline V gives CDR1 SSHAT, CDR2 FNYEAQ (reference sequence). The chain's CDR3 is CASSRDRETNEQFF. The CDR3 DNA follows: TGTGCCAGCAGCAGGGACAGGGAAACCAATGAGCAGTTCTTC.

The DNA of the CDR3 is TGTGCCAGCAGCCCCCGAGGGAGGGGACGGACTGAAGCTTTCTTT. Translation gives CASSPRGRGRTEAFF. The chain recombines TRBV9 with TRBJ1-1, with a tentative D call TRBD1 (5 bases). Trimming shortened V by 4 bases and J by 5 bases, and 18 bases separated the two germline ends. This CDR3 contains 15 residues. The V gene's germline CDR1 is SGDLS and CDR2 YYNGEE.